Presented here are 27 T cell receptor beta chains from one specimen sequenced in a study of blood T cell repertoires in COVID-19. Sequencing used immunoSEQ multiplex PCR; TCRdb keeps in-frame clones, though not all of them. The sample has some 200,000 clones; 83% are singletons. The source material was peripheral blood. The receptors here all came from a woman aged 25 to 39 with COVID-19, enrolled during active disease.

The J gene is TRBJ2-4, the V gene TRBV6-4; TRBD2 might be the D (6 bases). There are 13 residues in the CDR3. Germline CDR1 reads MRHNA; CDR2 reads SNTAGT. Trimming left V 6 bases short and J 4 bases short, with 10 bases between. CDR3 sequence reads: CASREGTKNIQYF. The CDR3 region has the DNA TGTGCCAGCAGGGAGGGCACGAAAAACATTCAGTACTTC.

This clone was seen once. The chain recombines TRBV4-1 with TRBJ2-1; 8 bases match TRBD1. The CDR3 covers 14 residues. With V trimmed by 1 base and J by 7 bases, 3 bases remained unmatched. The V gene's germline CDR1 is MGHRA and CDR2 YSYEKL. The CDR3 here is CASSQVGQGNEQFF. The CDR3 nucleotides read TGCGCCAGCAGCCAAGTCGGACAGGGAAATGAGCAGTTCTTC.

This clone was counted a single time. V gene TRBV19 combines with J gene TRBJ1-5; possible D gene TRBD1, 6 bases. The CDR3 covers 14 residues. Germline V gene data show CDR1 as LNHDA and CDR2 as SQIVND (reference sequence). The V and J ends lost 5 bases and 10 bases respectively, with 18 bases between them. The CDR3 loop is CASSVRGEGFPQHF. The CDR3 nucleotides are TGTGCCAGTAGTGTCAGGGGAGAAGGGTTCCCCCAGCATTTT.

The count of this clone is one. The chain couples TRBV13 to TRBJ2-4, with D maybe TRBD2 (6 bases). V was pared by 5 bases and J by 4 bases, with 9 bases between. The CDR3 runs to 13 residues. Germline lookup yields CDR1 PRHDT and CDR2 FYEKMQ (reference sequence). The CDR3 nucleotides read TGTGCCAGCAGCGCCGGGACTAAAAACATTCAGTACTTC. Protein sequence: CASSAGTKNIQYF.

The genes are TRBV14 and TRBJ2-3; D gene uncertain. The CDR3 contains 13 residues. The V end lost 1 base, the J end lost 7 bases, and 9 bases lay between the germline ends. Germline V CDR1 and CDR2: SGHDN, FVKESK. The CDR3 loop reads CASSQGAGNTQYF. CDR3 nucleotides: TGTGCCAGCAGCCAAGGGGCAGGAAATACGCAGTATTTT.

This chain uses TRBV6-5 with TRBJ2-1, with D tentatively TRBD2 (6 bases). Germline lookup yields CDR1 MNHEY and CDR2 SVGAGI. This CDR3 has 13 amino acids. Between the trimmed V and J ends, which lost 6 bases and 7 bases, there was a span of 13 bases. The CDR3 here is CASSREYENEQFF. CDR3 in DNA: TGTGCCAGCAGCCGGGAGTATGAGAATGAGCAGTTCTTC.

V gene TRBV11-2 combines with J gene TRBJ2-1; TRBD2 matches at 10 bases. V lost 1 base, J lost 4 bases, and 4 bases stayed unmatched. The CDR3 contains 16 residues. The V gene's germline CDR1 is SGHAT and CDR2 FQNNGV. This chain's CDR3 is CASSLVAGGSYNEQFF. The CDR3 DNA follows: TGTGCCAGCAGCTTAGTAGCGGGGGGCTCTTACAATGAGCAGTTCTTC.

The chain couples TRBV5-1 to TRBJ2-3, with 10 bases matching TRBD1. The J segment lost 3 bases and the V segment lost 3 bases, leaving 4 bases of the junction unmatched. CDR3 length: 15 residues. CDR1 is SGHRS and CDR2 is YFSETQ in the germline V gene. For the CDR3, the DNA is TGCGCCAGCAGCTCTGGGACAGGGGTGACAGATACGCAGTATTTT. Its translation is CASSSGTGVTDTQYF.

CDR3 protein: CASSLATSGGSYNEQFF. CDR3 coding DNA: TGTGCCAGCAGCTTAGCGACTAGCGGGGGGTCCTACAATGAGCAGTTCTTC. The chain uses TRBV7-2 and TRBJ2-1; TRBD2 matches at 13 bases. CDR1 is SGHTA, CDR2 FQGNSA, per germline. The V and J ends lost 0 bases and 1 base, in that order; junction bases with no gene match: 0. CDR3 length: 17 amino acids. Drawing the rest from reference TRBV7-2 and TRBJ2-1, the complete variable domain is GAGVSQSPSNKVTEKGKDVELRCDPISGHTALYWYRQSLGQGLEFLIYFQGNSAPDKSGLPSDRFSAERTGGSVSTLTIQRTQQEDSAVYLCASSLATSGGSYNEQFFGPGTRLTVL.

This chain joins TRBV24-1 and TRBJ2-1; D is ambiguous. V was pared by 4 bases and J by 0 bases, with 9 bases between. CDR1 KGHDR and CDR2 SFDVKD come from the germline V gene. The CDR3 runs 15 residues. The CDR3 region is CATSDRMSSYNEQFF. The CDR3 DNA is TGTGCCACCAGTGACAGGATGAGCTCCTACAATGAGCAGTTCTTC.

The V gene is TRBV3-1 (or the pseudogene TRBV3-2), the J gene TRBJ2-2; D uncertain. The V end lost 4 bases, the J end lost 0 bases, and 12 bases lay between the germline ends. This CDR3 has 16 residues. Germline-derived CDR1 and CDR2 are LGHDT and YNNKEL (reference sequence). The CDR3 region is CASSRSRRTNTGELFF. CDR3 in DNA: TGTGCCAGCAGCCGAAGCCGTCGAACGAACACCGGGGAGCTGTTTTTT.

The chain combines TRBV30 with TRBJ1-3; 7 bases are a match to TRBD1. V gave up 4 bases and J gave up 4 bases; unmatched junction bases: 7. Germline V gene data show CDR1 as GTSNPN and CDR2 as SVGIG (reference sequence). The CDR3 has 14 amino acids. The chain's CDR3 is CAWMDRITGNTIYF. The CDR3 bases are TGTGCCTGGATGGACAGGATTACAGGAAACACCATATATTTT.

The CDR3 DNA reads TGCAGCGGTACAGGTGTAACTAATGAAAAACTGTTTTTT. It translates to CSGTGVTNEKLFF. The rearrangement joins TRBV29-1 to TRBJ1-4, with D possibly TRBD1 on 5 matching bases. The V gene lost 7 bases and the J gene lost 1 base, with 10 bases spanning the gap. Looked up from germline, CDR1 is SQVTM and CDR2 is ANQGSEA. This CDR3 has 13 amino acids.

The chain links TRBV30 to TRBJ1-6; 7 nucleotides agree with TRBD1. V gave up 2 bases and J gave up 16 bases; unmatched junction bases: 8. Germline V gene lookup returns CDR1 GTSNPN and CDR2 SVGIG (reference sequence). CDR3 length: 12 residues. The CDR3 DNA follows: TGTGCCTGGAGTTTAGGGGACAGCATTCTCCACTTT. It encodes CAWSLGDSILHF.

This rearrangement joins TRBV11-2 to TRBJ2-1; D is perhaps TRBD2 (6 bases). Germline V gene lookup returns CDR1 SGHAT and CDR2 FQNNGV. V was pared by 6 bases and J by 2 bases, with 17 bases between. The CDR3 has 16 amino acids. CDR3 amino acids: CASSNTLASAYNEQFF. The CDR3 DNA reads TGTGCCAGCAGTAATACCCTAGCGTCCGCCTACAATGAGCAGTTCTTC.

The chain is built from TRBV5-1 and TRBJ1-2, with 7 bases identical to TRBD1. V lost 4 bases and J lost 7; bases outside the gene matches: 7. The CDR3 consists of 13 residues. Germline CDR1 and CDR2: SGHRS and YFSETQ. The CDR3 DNA sequence: TGCGCCAGCAGCACCTCAGGGGGTGGTGGCTACACCTTC. As protein: CASSTSGGGGYTF.

This chain uses TRBV2 with TRBJ2-5, with D perhaps matching TRBD2 (6 bases). The CDR3 length is 13 residues. Germline values: CDR1 SNHLY, CDR2 FYNNEI. The V and J ends lost 7 bases and 5 bases respectively, with 14 bases between them. The DNA of the CDR3 is TGTGCCAGCAACCAAAACGCGGGGGAGACCCAGTACTTC. It yields the protein CASNQNAGETQYF.

The J gene is TRBJ1-2, the V gene TRBV2, with 7 bases lining up with TRBD1. CDR1 and CDR2 from the germline V gene are SNHLY and FYNNEI. The J segment lost 2 bases and the V segment lost 5 bases, leaving 2 bases of the junction unmatched. The CDR3 totals 13 residues. CDR3 region: CASSTGVNYGYTF. CDR3 in DNA: TGTGCCAGCAGTACAGGGGTGAACTATGGCTACACCTTC.

This chain connects TRBV4-1 to TRBJ2-7; a weak D match, TRBD1 (6 bases). V dropped 3 bases and J dropped 3 bases, with 15 bases sitting between them. CDR1 is MGHRA, CDR2 YSYEKL, per germline. This CDR3 is 15 amino acids long. The CDR3 DNA follows: TGCGCCAGCAGCCAGAACAGGGATTCCCTCTACGAGCAGTACTTC. Amino acids: CASSQNRDSLYEQYF.

This rearrangement joins TRBV6-5 to TRBJ1-2; 7 nucleotides line up with TRBD1. Germline V lookup: CDR1 MNHEY, CDR2 SVGAGI. The CDR3 is 14 amino acids. V dropped 5 bases and J dropped 4; count of bases not matched to a gene: 7. The CDR3 DNA is TGTGCCAGCAGTCCCCGACAGGGCCCCTATGGCTACACCTTC. Residues: CASSPRQGPYGYTF.

The chain links TRBV7-2 to TRBJ2-3, with TRBD1 as a possible D gene (6 bases). Germline V gene sequence: CDR1 SGHTA, CDR2 FQGNSA. Trimming pared 4 bases from V and 1 base from J, leaving 12 bases between. The CDR3 is 15 residues long. CDR3 nucleotides: TGTGCCAGCAGCTGGGGGCAATGGGGCACAGATACGCAGTATTTT. It specifies CASSWGQWGTDTQYF. Filled out from reference TRBV7-2 and TRBJ2-3, the complete variable domain reads GAGVSQSPSNKVTEKGKDVELRCDPISGHTALYWYRQSLGQGLEFLIYFQGNSAPDKSGLPSDRFSAERTGGSVSTLTIQRTQQEDSAVYLCASSWGQWGTDTQYFGPGTRLTVL.

The rearrangement uses TRBV11-2 and TRBJ2-3; perhaps TRBD2 as D (5 bases). Trimming left V 0 bases short and J 1 base short, with 8 bases between. From germline, CDR1 is SGHAT and CDR2 FQNNGV. The CDR3 runs 15 residues. CDR3 DNA sequence: TGTGCCAGCAGCTTAGAGGTAGCGCGCACAGATACGCAGTATTTT. This codes for CASSLEVARTDTQYF.

The chain links TRBV5-5 to TRBJ2-3, with D perhaps TRBD1 (6 bases). V lost 6 bases, J lost 3 bases, and 11 bases lay in between. CDR3 length equals 13 residues. Germline-derived CDR1 and CDR2 are SGHKS and YYEKEE (reference sequence). The CDR3, as DNA: TGTGCCAGCACGCGACAGGCAACAGATACGCAGTATTTT. Its protein product is CASTRQATDTQYF.

The chain uses TRBV15 and TRBJ2-7; the match to TRBD1 covers 7 bases. The germline CDR1 and CDR2 sequences are LNHNV and YYDKDF (reference sequence). J lost 0 bases, V lost 1 base, and 0 bases had no gene match. The CDR3 is 14 residues long. CDR3 nucleotides: TGTGCCACCAGCAGAGGGGACAGCTCCTACGAGCAGTACTTC. It encodes CATSRGDSSYEQYF.

This clone was counted only a few times. The chain is built from TRBV7-3 and TRBJ2-7; TRBD2 agrees at 9 bases. This CDR3 region has 15 residues. Germline loops: CDR1 SGHTA, CDR2 FQGTGA. The V and J ends lost 4 bases and 0 bases, in that order; junction bases with no gene match: 4. CDR3 sequence (DNA): TGTGCCAGCAGCTCCGGACTAGCGCTCTCCTACGAGCAGTACTTC. Encoded protein: CASSSGLALSYEQYF.

The J gene is TRBJ2-5, the V gene TRBV19; D is undetermined. V shed 4 bases and J shed 4 bases, with 13 bases lying between them. The length of the CDR3 is 14 residues. CDR1 is LNHDA, CDR2 SQIVND, per germline (reference sequence). The CDR3 here is CASSTTPSRETQYF. As DNA, the CDR3 is TGTGCCAGTAGTACCACTCCGAGTCGAGAGACCCAGTACTTC.

The sample holds a few counts of this clone. The V gene is TRBV6-5, the J gene TRBJ1-6, with D unclear. V lost 4 bases and J 5 bases, leaving 6 bases between the germline ends. The CDR3 is made up of 13 amino acids. Germline V gene data show CDR1 as MNHEY and CDR2 as SVGAGI. The CDR3: CASSSTDNSPLHF. For the CDR3, the DNA is TGTGCCAGCAGTTCCACGGATAATTCACCCCTCCACTTT.